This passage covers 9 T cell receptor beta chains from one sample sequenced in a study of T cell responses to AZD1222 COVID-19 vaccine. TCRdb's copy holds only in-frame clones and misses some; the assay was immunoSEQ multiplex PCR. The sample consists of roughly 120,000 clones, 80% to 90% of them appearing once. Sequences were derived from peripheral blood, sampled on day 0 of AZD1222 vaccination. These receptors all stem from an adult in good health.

For the CDR3, the DNA is TGTGCCAGCTCCCCAGACAGGTCTGCTGGAAACACCATATATTTT. This translates into CASSPDRSAGNTIYF. The V call is TRBV18, the J call TRBJ1-3, with D possibly being TRBD1 (6 bases). CDR3 length: 15 residues. V dropped 6 bases and J dropped 2 bases, with 14 bases sitting between them. Germline V gene data show CDR1 as KGHSH and CDR2 as LQKENI.

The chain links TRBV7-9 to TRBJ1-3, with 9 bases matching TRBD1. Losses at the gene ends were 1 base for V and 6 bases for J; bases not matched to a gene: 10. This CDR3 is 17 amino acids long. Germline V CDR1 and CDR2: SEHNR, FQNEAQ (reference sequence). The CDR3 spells CASSLGATGGTLNTIYF. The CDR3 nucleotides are TGTGCCAGCAGCTTAGGGGCGACAGGGGGAACCCTAAACACCATATATTTT.

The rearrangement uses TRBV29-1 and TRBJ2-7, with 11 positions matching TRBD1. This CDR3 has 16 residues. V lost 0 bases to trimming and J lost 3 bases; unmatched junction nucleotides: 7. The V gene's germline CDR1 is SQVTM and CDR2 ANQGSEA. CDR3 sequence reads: CSVEDLRTGGYYEQYF. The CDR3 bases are TGCAGCGTTGAAGATCTTCGGACAGGGGGCTACTACGAGCAGTACTTC.

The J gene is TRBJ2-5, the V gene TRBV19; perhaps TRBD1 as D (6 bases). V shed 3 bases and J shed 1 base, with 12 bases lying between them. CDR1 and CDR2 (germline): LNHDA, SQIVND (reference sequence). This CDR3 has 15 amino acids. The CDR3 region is CASSIRQDFQETQYF. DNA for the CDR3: TGTGCCAGTAGTATTAGACAGGACTTCCAAGAGACCCAGTACTTC.

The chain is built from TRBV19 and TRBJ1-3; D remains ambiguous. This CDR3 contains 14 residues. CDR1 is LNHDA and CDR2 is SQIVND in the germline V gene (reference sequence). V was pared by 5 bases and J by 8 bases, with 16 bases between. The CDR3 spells CASSSGFYRDTIYF. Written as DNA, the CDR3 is TGTGCCAGTAGTTCCGGGTTTTACCGGGACACCATATATTTT.

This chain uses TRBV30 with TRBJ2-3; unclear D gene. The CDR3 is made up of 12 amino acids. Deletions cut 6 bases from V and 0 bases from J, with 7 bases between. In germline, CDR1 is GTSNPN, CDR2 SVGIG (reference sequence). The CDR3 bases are TGTGCCTGTCAACCGAGCACAGATACGCAGTATTTT. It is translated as CACQPSTDTQYF.

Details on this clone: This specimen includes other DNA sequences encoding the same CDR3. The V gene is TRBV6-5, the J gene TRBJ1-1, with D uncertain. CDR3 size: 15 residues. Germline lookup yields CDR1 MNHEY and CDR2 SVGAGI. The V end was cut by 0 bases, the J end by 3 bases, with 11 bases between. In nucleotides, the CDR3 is TGTGCCAGCAGTTACTCGGCTCTTCGGGACACTGAAGCTTTCTTT. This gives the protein CASSYSALRDTEAFF.

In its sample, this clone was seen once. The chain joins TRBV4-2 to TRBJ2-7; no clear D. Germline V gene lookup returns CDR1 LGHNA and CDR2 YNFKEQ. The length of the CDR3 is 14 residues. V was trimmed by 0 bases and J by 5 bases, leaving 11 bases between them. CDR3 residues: CASSQEVGQNEQYF. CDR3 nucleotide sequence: TGTGCCAGCAGCCAAGAGGTTGGGCAAAACGAGCAGTACTTC.

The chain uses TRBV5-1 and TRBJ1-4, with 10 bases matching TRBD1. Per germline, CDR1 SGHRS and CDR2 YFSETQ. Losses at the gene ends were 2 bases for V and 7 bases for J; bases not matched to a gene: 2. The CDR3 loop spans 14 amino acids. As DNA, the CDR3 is TGCGCCAGCAGCTTCGGACAGGGGGGTGAAAAACTGTTTTTT. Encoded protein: CASSFGQGGEKLFF.